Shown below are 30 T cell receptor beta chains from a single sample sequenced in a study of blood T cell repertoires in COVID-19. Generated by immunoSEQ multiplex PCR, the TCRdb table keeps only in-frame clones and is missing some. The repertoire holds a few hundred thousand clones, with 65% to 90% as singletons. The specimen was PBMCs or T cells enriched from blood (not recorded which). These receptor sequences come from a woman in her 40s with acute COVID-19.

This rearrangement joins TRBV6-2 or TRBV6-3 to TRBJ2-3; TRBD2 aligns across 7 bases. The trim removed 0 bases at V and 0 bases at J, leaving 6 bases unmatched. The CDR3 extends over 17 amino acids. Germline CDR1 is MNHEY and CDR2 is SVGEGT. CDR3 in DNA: TGTGCCAGCAGTTACTCGACGGCGGGGGTGAGCACAGATACGCAGTATTTT. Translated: CASSYSTAGVSTDTQYF.

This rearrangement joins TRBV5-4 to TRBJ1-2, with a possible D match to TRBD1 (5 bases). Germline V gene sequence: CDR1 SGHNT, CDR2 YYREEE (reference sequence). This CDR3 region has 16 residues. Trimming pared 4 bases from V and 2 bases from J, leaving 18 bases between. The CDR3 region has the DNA TGTGCCAGCAGCCCAGGACACCCCTTATCGAACTATGGCTACACCTTC. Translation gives CASSPGHPLSNYGYTF.

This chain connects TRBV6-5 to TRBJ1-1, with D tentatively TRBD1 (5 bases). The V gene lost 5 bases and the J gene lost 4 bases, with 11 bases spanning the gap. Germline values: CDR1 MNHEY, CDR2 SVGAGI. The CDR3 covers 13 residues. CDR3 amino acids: CASSPPGFTEAFF. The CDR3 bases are TGTGCCAGCAGTCCCCCAGGGTTCACTGAAGCTTTCTTT.

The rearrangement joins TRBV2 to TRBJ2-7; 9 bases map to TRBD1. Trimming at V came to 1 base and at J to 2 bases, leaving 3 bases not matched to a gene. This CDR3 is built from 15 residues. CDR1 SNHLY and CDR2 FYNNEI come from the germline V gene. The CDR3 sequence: CASSEGTGVPYEQYF. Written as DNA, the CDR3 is TGTGCCAGCAGTGAAGGGACAGGGGTCCCCTACGAGCAGTACTTC.

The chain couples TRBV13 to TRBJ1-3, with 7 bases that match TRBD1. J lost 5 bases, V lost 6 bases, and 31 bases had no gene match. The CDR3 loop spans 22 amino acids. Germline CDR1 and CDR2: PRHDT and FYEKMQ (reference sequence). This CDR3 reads CASSPKLMNRDSQDEERNTIYF. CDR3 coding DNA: TGTGCCAGCAGTCCCAAACTAATGAATCGGGACAGTCAAGATGAGGAGAGAAACACCATATATTTT.

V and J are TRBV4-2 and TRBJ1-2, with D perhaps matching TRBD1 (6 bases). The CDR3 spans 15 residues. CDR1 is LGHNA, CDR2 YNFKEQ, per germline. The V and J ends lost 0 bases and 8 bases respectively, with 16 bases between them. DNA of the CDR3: TGTGCCAGCAGCCAAGAGGGGGACACTCGGAGGGGCTACACCTTC. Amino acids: CASSQEGDTRRGYTF.

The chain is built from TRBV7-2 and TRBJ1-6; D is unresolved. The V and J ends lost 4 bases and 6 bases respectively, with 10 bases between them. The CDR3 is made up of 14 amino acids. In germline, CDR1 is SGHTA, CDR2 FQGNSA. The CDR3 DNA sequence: TGTGCCAGCAGCTCAACTAGGTTTAATTCACCCCTCCACTTT. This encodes CASSSTRFNSPLHF. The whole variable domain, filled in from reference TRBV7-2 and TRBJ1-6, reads GAGVSQSPSNKVTEKGKDVELRCDPISGHTALYWYRQSLGQGLEFLIYFQGNSAPDKSGLPSDRFSAERTGGSVSTLTIQRTQQEDSAVYLCASSSTRFNSPLHFGNGTRLTVT.

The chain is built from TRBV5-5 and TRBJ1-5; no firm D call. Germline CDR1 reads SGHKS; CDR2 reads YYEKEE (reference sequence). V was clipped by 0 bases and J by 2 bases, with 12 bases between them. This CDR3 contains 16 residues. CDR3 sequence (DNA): TGTGCCAGCAGCTTGGTTCCAGGTTTTGGCAATCAGCCCCAGCATTTT. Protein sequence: CASSLVPGFGNQPQHF.

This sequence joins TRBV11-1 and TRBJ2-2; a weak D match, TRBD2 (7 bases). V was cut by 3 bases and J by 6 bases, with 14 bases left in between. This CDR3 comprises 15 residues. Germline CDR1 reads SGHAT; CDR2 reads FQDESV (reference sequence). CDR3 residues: CASSFGGASPGELFF. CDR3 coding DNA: TGTGCCAGCAGCTTTGGGGGGGCTAGTCCCGGGGAGCTGTTTTTT. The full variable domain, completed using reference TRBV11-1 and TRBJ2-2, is EAEVAQSPRYKITEKSQAVAFWCDPISGHATLYWYRQILGQGPELLVQFQDESVVDDSQLPKDRFSAERLKGVDSTLKIQPAELGDSAMYLCASSFGGASPGELFFGEGSRLTVL.

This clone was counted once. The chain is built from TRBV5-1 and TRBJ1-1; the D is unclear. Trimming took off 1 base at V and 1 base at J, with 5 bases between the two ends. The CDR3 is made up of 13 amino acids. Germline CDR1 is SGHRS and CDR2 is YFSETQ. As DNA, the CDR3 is TGCGCCAGCAGCTTGACACCGAACACTGAAGCTTTCTTT. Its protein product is CASSLTPNTEAFF.

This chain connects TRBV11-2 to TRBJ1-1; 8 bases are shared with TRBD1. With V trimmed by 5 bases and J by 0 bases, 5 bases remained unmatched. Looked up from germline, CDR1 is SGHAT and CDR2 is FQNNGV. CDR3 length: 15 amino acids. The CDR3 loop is CASSKTQGVNTEAFF. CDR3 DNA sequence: TGTGCCAGCAGCAAAACACAGGGGGTGAACACTGAAGCTTTCTTT.

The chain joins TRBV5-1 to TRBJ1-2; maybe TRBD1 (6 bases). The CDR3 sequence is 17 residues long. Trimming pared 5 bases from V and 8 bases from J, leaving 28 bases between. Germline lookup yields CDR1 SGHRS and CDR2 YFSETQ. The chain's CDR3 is CASRVDDRQQGFGGYTF. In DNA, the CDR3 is TGCGCCAGCAGGGTGGATGATCGCCAACAGGGTTTCGGAGGCTACACCTTC.

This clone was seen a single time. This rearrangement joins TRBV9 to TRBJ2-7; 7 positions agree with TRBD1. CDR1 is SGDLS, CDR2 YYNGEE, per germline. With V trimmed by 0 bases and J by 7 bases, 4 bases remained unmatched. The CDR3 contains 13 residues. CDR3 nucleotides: TGTGCCAGCAGCGTAGGGACAGGTCTAGAGCAGTACTTC. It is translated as CASSVGTGLEQYF.

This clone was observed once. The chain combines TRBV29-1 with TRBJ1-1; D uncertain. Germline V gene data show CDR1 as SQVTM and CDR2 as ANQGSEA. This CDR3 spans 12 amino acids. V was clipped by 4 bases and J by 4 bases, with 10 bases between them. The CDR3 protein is CSVVFWATEAFF. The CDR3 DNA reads TGCAGCGTTGTTTTCTGGGCCACTGAAGCTTTCTTT. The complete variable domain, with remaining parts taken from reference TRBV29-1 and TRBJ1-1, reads SAVISQKPSRDICQRGTSLTIQCQVDSQVTMMFWYRQQPGQSLTLIATANQGSEATYESGFVIDKFPISRPNLTFSTLTVSNMSPEDSSIYLCSVVFWATEAFFGQGTRLTVV.

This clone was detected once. CDR3 sequence: CASSPGQQVPNGYTF. DNA for the CDR3: TGTGCCAGCAGCCCGGGACAGCAAGTACCCAATGGCTACACCTTC. The chain uses TRBV7-2 and TRBJ1-2; 7 bases match TRBD1. The CDR3 is made up of 15 amino acids. Germline values: CDR1 SGHTA, CDR2 FQGNSA. Trimming removed 5 bases from V and 6 bases from J; junction bases left unmatched: 12.

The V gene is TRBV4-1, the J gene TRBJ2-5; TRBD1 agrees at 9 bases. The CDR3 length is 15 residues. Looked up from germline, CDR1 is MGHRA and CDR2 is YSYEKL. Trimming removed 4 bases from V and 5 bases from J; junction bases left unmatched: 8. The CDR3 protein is CASSRTDRGGETQYF. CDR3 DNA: TGCGCCAGCAGCCGAACGGACAGGGGCGGGGAGACCCAGTACTTC.

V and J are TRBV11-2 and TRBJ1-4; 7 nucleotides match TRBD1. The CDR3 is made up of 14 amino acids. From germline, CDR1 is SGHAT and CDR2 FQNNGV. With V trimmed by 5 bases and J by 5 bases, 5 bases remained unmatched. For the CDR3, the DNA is TGTGCCAGCAGCCCCCGACAGGGAAATGAAAAACTGTTTTTT. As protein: CASSPRQGNEKLFF.

This chain's CDR3 is CASSLMGADSGGQGKNEQFF. The CDR3 coding sequence is TGTGCCAGCAGCTTAATGGGAGCGGATAGCGGGGGACAGGGGAAAAATGAGCAGTTCTTC. The rearrangement uses TRBV7-3 and TRBJ2-1; perhaps TRBD1 as D (10 bases). This CDR3 has 20 amino acids. The germline V and J ends were trimmed by 1 base and 7 bases, with 29 bases remaining between them. CDR1 is SGHTA and CDR2 is FQGTGA in the germline V gene.

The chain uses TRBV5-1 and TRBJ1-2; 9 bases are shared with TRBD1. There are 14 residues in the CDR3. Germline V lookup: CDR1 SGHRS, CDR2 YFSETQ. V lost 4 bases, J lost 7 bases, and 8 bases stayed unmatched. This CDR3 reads CASSPGQGIGGYTF. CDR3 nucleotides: TGCGCCAGCAGCCCGGGACAGGGAATCGGTGGCTACACCTTC.

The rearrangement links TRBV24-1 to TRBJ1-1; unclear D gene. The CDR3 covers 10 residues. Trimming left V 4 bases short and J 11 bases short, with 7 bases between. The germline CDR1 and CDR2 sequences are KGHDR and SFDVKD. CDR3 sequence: CATSDRGAFF. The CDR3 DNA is TGTGCCACCAGTGACCGAGGGGCTTTCTTT.

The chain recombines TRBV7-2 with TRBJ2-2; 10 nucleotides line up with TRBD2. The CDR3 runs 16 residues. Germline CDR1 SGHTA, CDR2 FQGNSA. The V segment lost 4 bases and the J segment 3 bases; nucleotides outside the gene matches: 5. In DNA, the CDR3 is TGTGCCAGCAGCTCCTTAGCGGGGGGCTACACCGGGGAGCTGTTTTTT. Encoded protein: CASSSLAGGYTGELFF. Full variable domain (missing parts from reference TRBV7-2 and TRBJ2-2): GAGVSQSPSNKVTEKGKDVELRCDPISGHTALYWYRQSLGQGLEFLIYFQGNSAPDKSGLPSDRFSAERTGGSVSTLTIQRTQQEDSAVYLCASSSLAGGYTGELFFGEGSRLTVL.

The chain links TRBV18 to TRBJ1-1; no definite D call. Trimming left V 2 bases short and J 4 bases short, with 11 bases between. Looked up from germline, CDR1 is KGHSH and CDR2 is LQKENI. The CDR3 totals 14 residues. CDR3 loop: CASSPGEVGTEAFF. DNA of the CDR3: TGTGCCAGCTCACCAGGGGAGGTGGGCACTGAAGCTTTCTTT.

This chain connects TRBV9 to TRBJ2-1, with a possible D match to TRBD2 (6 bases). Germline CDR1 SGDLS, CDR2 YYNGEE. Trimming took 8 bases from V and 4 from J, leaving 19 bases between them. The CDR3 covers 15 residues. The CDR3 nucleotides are TGTGCCAGTAACCCCAGCGGGCAGGAGTACAATGAGCAGTTCTTC. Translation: CASNPSGQEYNEQFF.

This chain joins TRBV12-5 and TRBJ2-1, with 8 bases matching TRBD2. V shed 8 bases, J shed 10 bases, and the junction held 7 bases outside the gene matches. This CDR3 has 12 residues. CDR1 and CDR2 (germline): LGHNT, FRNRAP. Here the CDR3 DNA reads TGTGCTAGTTCGGGGGGGCCGGGCGAGCAGTTCTTC. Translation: CASSGGPGEQFF.

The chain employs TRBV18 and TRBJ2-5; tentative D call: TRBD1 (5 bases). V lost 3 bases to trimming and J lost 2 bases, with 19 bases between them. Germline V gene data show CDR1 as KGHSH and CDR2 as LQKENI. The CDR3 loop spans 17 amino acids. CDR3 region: CASSPTVGRVGQETQYF. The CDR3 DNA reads TGTGCCAGCTCACCCACAGTGGGCAGGGTGGGACAAGAGACCCAGTACTTC.

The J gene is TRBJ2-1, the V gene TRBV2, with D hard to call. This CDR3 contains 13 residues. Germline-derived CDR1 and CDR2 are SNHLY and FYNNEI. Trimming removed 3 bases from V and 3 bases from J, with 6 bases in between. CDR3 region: CASSDRSYNEQFF. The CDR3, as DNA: TGTGCCAGCAGTGATAGGAGCTACAATGAGCAGTTCTTC.

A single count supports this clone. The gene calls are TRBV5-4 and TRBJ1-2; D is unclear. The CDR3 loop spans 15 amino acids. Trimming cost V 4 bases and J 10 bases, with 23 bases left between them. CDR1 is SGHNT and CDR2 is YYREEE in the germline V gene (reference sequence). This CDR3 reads CASSLGRPGSGVYTF. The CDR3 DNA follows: TGTGCCAGCAGCCTGGGCCGTCCGGGTTCGGGTGTCTACACCTTC.

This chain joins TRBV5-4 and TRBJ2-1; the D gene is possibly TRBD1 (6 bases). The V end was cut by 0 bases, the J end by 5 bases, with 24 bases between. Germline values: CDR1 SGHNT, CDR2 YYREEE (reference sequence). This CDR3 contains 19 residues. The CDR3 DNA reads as TGTGCCAGCAGCTTGGGGGGCACGGTTAGAACCAAGGGGGACAATGAGCAGTTCTTC. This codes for CASSLGGTVRTKGDNEQFF.

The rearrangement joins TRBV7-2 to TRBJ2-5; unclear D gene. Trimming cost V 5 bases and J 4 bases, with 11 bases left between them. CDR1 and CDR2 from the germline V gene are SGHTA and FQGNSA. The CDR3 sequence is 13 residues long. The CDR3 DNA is TGTGCCAGCAGCCAGAACATTGGAGAGACCCAGTACTTC. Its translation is CASSQNIGETQYF.

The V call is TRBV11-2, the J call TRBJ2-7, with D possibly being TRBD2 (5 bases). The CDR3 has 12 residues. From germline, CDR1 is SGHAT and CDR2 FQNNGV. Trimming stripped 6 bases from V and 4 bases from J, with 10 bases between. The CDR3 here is CASSRPGYEQYF. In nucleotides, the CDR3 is TGTGCCAGCAGTCGTCCGGGGTACGAGCAGTACTTC.